These 19 T cell receptor beta chains share one sample of origin, sequenced in a study of T cell responses to AZD1222 COVID-19 vaccine. Method: immunoSEQ multiplex PCR; TCRdb's copy keeps in-frame clones and lacks some. In the table there are 130,000 or so clones, about 93% of which are singletons. Sequencing was performed on peripheral blood, taken 28 days after the second dose of the MenACWY control vaccine. The receptors shown here come from an adult who received the MenACWY meningococcal vaccine as a control.

The rearrangement joins TRBV7-8 to TRBJ2-1; D may be TRBD2 (5 bases). This CDR3 has 15 amino acids. From germline, CDR1 is SGHVS and CDR2 FQNEAQ. Trimming removed 1 base from V and 2 bases from J, with 9 bases in between. The DNA of the CDR3 is TGTGCCAGCAGCTTAGACCGGGGAGCCTACAATGAGCAGTTCTTC. Encoded protein: CASSLDRGAYNEQFF.

The V gene is TRBV5-1, the J gene TRBJ2-1, with a possible D match to TRBD2 (6 bases). V lost 5 bases, J lost 0 bases, and 18 bases lay in between. Germline-derived CDR1 and CDR2 are SGHRS and YFSETQ. The CDR3 spans 17 residues. The CDR3 loop is CASSLSSGRSSYNEQFF. In DNA form, the CDR3 reads TGCGCCAGCAGTCTGAGTAGCGGTAGGAGCTCCTACAATGAGCAGTTCTTC.

This clone appeared a few times. The chain uses TRBV5-4 and TRBJ2-2, with D unclear. Trimming took off 0 bases at V and 0 bases at J, with 12 bases between the two ends. Germline V gene sequence: CDR1 SGHNT, CDR2 YYREEE (reference sequence). The CDR3 sequence is 17 residues long. The chain's CDR3 is CASSLGSRSANTGELFF. The CDR3 nucleotides read TGTGCCAGCAGCTTGGGTTCCCGTTCCGCGAACACCGGGGAGCTGTTTTTT.

This clone was counted once. This chain joins TRBV11-2 and TRBJ2-7; D not resolved. Germline V gene sequence: CDR1 SGHAT, CDR2 FQNNGV. CDR3 length equals 14 residues. V was clipped by 1 base and J by 3 bases, with 10 bases between them. The CDR3 loop is CASSLGRIVYEQYV. In DNA, the CDR3 is TGTGCCAGCAGCTTAGGGCGAATTGTCTACGAGCAGTACGTC.

This chain joins TRBV28 and TRBJ1-2; 9 nucleotides align to TRBD1. Germline loops: CDR1 MDHEN, CDR2 SYDVKM. V was clipped by 6 bases and J by 6 bases; unmatched bases: 8. The CDR3 is 14 amino acids. The CDR3 region is CASRTTGGADGYTF. The DNA for the CDR3 is TGTGCCAGCAGAACAACAGGGGGCGCCGATGGCTACACCTTC.

This clone was seen once. The rearrangement joins TRBV4-3 to TRBJ1-5; 8 bases match TRBD1. This CDR3 is built from 16 residues. J was trimmed by 6 bases and V by 2 bases; bases with no gene match: 9. Germline loops: CDR1 LGHNA, CDR2 YSLEER. CDR3 DNA sequence: TGCGCCAGCAGCCAACTGTACCAGGGGGCGGGTCAGCCCCAGCATTTT. It yields the protein CASSQLYQGAGQPQHF.

The chain has TRBV19 and TRBJ2-7, with 7 bases identical to TRBD2. The V and J ends lost 5 bases and 5 bases, in that order; junction bases with no gene match: 6. The CDR3 loop spans 13 amino acids. Per the germline V gene, CDR1 is LNHDA and CDR2 is SQIVND (reference sequence). CDR3 region: CASSGWTRDEQYF. The CDR3 DNA reads as TGTGCCAGTAGTGGATGGACTAGGGACGAGCAGTACTTC.

The chain recombines TRBV19 with TRBJ2-2, with D unclear. The V end was cut by 7 bases, the J end by 2 bases, with 2 bases between. The CDR3 spans 11 residues. Germline-derived CDR1 and CDR2 are LNHDA and SQIVND (reference sequence). The CDR3 DNA follows: TGTGCCAGTAAAAACACCGGGGAGCTGTTTTTT. Its protein is CASKNTGELFF.

V gene TRBV18 combines with J gene TRBJ1-4; possibly TRBD1 for D (6 bases). The CDR3 runs 17 residues. Germline CDR1 KGHSH, CDR2 LQKENI. The V end was cut by 3 bases, the J end by 4 bases, with 18 bases between. DNA for the CDR3: TGTGCCAGCTCACCCCAGGCGGGGGGCATATATAATGAAAAACTGTTTTTT. It yields the protein CASSPQAGGIYNEKLFF.

The chain carries TRBV18 and TRBJ2-1; 11 bases are shared with TRBD2. Germline V gene sequence: CDR1 KGHSH, CDR2 LQKENI. V lost 3 bases, J lost 6 bases, and 13 bases stayed unmatched. CDR3 length: 18 residues. CDR3 nucleotide sequence: TGTGCCAGCTCACCCCTCCCCACGACTAGCGGGATTTTCAATGAGCAGTTCTTC. This sequence encodes CASSPLPTTSGIFNEQFF.

The rearrangement joins TRBV29-1 to TRBJ1-2; D is perhaps TRBD1 (6 bases). In germline, CDR1 is SQVTM, CDR2 ANQGSEA. V dropped 1 base and J dropped 7 bases, with 13 bases sitting between them. The CDR3 is made up of 13 amino acids. The DNA of the CDR3 is TGCAGCGTTGAAGTAGGGACACTCTCTGGCTACACCTTC. Encoded protein: CSVEVGTLSGYTF. The full variable domain, with the rest looked up from reference TRBV29-1 and TRBJ1-2, is SAVISQKPSRDICQRGTSLTIQCQVDSQVTMMFWYRQQPGQSLTLIATANQGSEATYESGFVIDKFPISRPNLTFSTLTVSNMSPEDSSIYLCSVEVGTLSGYTFGSGTRLTVV.

The CDR3 reads CASSQERGGYNEQFF. The CDR3 DNA follows: TGCGCCAGCAGCCAAGAGCGGGGGGGCTACAATGAGCAGTTCTTC. The V and J genes are TRBV4-3 and TRBJ2-1; 9 positions agree with TRBD2. J gave up 3 bases and V 0 bases, and 0 bases lay outside the gene matches. CDR1 is LGHNA, CDR2 YSLEER, per germline. The CDR3 has 15 residues.

In this sample, this clone turned up once. The rearrangement uses TRBV6-6 and TRBJ2-4; 9 nucleotides match TRBD1. This CDR3 contains 16 residues. Germline loops: CDR1 MNHNY, CDR2 SVGAGI (reference sequence). The ends lost 11 bases at V and 9 bases at J; junction bases unmatched: 20. CDR3 amino acids: CASQRRGTGPTVIQYF. CDR3 nucleotide sequence: TGTGCCTCACAGCGTAGGGGGACAGGGCCTACGGTCATTCAGTACTTC.

The chain links TRBV7-8 to TRBJ1-5; D possibly corresponds to TRBD1 (5 bases). CDR1 and CDR2 (germline): SGHVS, FQNEAQ. The V and J ends lost 1 base and 0 bases respectively, with 16 bases between them. The CDR3 is 18 amino acids. CDR3 amino acids: CASSLVSVWGYSNQPQHF. CDR3 nucleotides: TGTGCCAGCAGCTTAGTGTCCGTTTGGGGGTATAGCAATCAGCCCCAGCATTTT. Full variable domain (remainder filled in from reference TRBV7-8 and TRBJ1-5): GAGVSQSPRYKVAKRGQDVALRCDPISGHVSLFWYQQALGQGPEFLTYFQNEAQLDKSGLPSDRFFAERPEGSVSTLKIQRTQQEDSAVYLCASSLVSVWGYSNQPQHFGDGTRLSIL.

The chain recombines TRBV19 with TRBJ2-7; 10 bases map to TRBD2. The V and J ends lost 9 bases and 2 bases, in that order; junction bases with no gene match: 7. The germline CDR1 and CDR2 sequences are LNHDA and SQIVND (reference sequence). The CDR3 is 14 residues long. For the CDR3, the DNA is TGTGCCAGCCTAGCGGGAGATCGTCCCTACGAGCAGTACTTC. It translates to CASLAGDRPYEQYF.

The chain couples TRBV11-2 to TRBJ2-3; 13 bases align to TRBD2. V was clipped by 5 bases and J by 4 bases; unmatched bases: 12. CDR1 is SGHAT, CDR2 FQNNGV, per germline. CDR3 size: 18 residues. CDR3 DNA: TGTGCCAGCAGCAACCCGGGACTAGCGGGACTCTACGCAGATACGCAGTATTTT. It encodes CASSNPGLAGLYADTQYF.

In this sample, this clone turned up once. The junction does not match germline at one end; this may be a read error. V usage is TRBV29-1 and J usage is TRBJ2-3; a weak D match, TRBD1 (5 bases). This CDR3 region has 12 residues. The germline gives CDR1 SQVTM, CDR2 ANQGSEA. The CDR3 nucleotides are TGCAGCGTTGAGGGGATCACAGGTACGCAGTATTTT. Its translation: CSVEGITGTQYF.

This clone was seen only once. For the CDR3, the DNA is TGTGCCAGCTCACCAAGCCAGAACACTGAAGCTTTCTTT. Amino acids: CASSPSQNTEAFF. V gene TRBV18 combines with J gene TRBJ1-1, with no clear D. Germline V gene lookup returns CDR1 KGHSH and CDR2 LQKENI. V lost 2 bases and J lost 1, with 5 bases in between. This CDR3 contains 13 residues.

The rearrangement joins TRBV19 to TRBJ2-1; 8 bases agree with TRBD2. The V segment lost 3 bases and the J segment 13 bases; nucleotides outside the gene matches: 2. Germline CDR1 LNHDA, CDR2 SQIVND (reference sequence). The CDR3 spans 11 residues. The DNA for the CDR3 is TGTGCCAGTAGTATTAGCGGGACCCAGTTCTTC. It specifies CASSISGTQFF.